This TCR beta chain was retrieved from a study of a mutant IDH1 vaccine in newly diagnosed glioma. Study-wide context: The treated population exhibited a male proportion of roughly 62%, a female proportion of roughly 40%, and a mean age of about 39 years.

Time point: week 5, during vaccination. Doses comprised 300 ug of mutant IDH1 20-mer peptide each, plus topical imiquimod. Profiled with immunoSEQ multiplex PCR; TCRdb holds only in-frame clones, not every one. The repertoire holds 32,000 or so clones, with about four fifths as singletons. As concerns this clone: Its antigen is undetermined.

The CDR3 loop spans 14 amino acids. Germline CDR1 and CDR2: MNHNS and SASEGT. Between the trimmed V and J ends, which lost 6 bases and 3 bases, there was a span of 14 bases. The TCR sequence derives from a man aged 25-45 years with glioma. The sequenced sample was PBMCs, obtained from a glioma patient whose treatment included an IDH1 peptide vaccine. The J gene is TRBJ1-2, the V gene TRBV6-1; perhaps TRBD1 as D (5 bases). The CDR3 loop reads CASRTYTTDYGYTF. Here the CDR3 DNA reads TGTGCCAGCAGGACCTATACGACAGACTATGGCTACACCTTC.